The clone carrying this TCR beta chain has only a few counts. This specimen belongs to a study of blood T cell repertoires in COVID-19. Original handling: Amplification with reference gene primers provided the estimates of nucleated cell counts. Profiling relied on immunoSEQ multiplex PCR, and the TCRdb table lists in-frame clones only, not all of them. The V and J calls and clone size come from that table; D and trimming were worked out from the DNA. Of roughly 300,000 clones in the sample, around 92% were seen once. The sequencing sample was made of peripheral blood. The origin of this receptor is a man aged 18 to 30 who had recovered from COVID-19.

The CDR3 protein is CASSLGTVLNYGYTF. CDR3 DNA: TGTGCCAGCAGCCTTGGGACAGTCCTCAACTATGGCTACACCTTC. The V gene is TRBV11-1, the J gene TRBJ1-2; 7 positions agree with TRBD1. The CDR3 has 15 amino acids. With V trimmed by 5 bases and J by 2 bases, 8 bases remained unmatched. CDR1 is SGHAT, CDR2 FQDESV, per germline (reference sequence).